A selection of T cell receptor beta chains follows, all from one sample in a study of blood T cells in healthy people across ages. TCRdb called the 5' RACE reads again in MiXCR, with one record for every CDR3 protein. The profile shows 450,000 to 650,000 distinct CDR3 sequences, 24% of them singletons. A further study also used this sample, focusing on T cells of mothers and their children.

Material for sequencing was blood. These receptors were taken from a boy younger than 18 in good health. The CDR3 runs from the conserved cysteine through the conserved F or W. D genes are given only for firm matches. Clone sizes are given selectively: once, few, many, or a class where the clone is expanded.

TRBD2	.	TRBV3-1	CASSQETSGSIGDNEQFF
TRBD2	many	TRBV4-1	CASSQGWRGGSKNIQYF
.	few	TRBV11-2	CASSLALGPPGIESPLHF
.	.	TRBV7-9	CASSLNSASYNEQFF
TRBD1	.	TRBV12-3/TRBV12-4	CASSLGQGGATEAFF
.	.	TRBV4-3	CASSQSTGSYEQYF
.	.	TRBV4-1	CASSQDSLGFYNEQFF
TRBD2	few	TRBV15	CATSGWGTSGKETQYF
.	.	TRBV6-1	CASSEAGISRDTQYF
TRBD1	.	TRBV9	CASSRDRGPGDTEAFF
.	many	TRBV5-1	CASSSQGNGETQYF
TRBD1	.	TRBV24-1	CATIPGQGQQYF
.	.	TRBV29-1	CSVRSGSYEQYF
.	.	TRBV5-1	CASSLIVGVQETQYF
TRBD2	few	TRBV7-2	CAGSTRENQETQYF
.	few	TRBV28	CASRSGREYEQYF
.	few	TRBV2	CASSELRETQYF
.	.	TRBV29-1	CSVDLPGHMNTEAFF
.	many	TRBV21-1	CASSKSDPRGGTF
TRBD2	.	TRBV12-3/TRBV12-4	CASSFFSGGAYNEQFF
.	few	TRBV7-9	CASSLGYRADQPQHF
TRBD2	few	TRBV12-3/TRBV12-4	CASSLGRLLRGLAGGRNLNEQFF
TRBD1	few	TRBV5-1	CASSPWTGRPYEQYF
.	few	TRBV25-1	CASGSLGSVAERYF
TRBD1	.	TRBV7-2	CASSFNLPGQGPYNEQFF
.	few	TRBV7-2	CASSLYSAWADTQYF
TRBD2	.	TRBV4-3	CASSHGLAGGPQTQYF
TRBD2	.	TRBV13	CASSLLAGEQETQYF
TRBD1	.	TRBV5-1	CASSVRTGQETQYF
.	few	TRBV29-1	CSVDQEPPYEQYF
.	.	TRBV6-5	CASSTLTGRGETQYF
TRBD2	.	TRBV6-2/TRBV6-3	CASSYPGIAGSAGELFF
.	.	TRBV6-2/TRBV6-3	CASRQRYGIQYF